This T cell receptor (beta chain) comes out of a study of T-cell reconstitution after alpha-beta-depleted transplantation in children. The study's findings and limits: Newly generated T cells supplied most T-cell counts and diversity one year post-transplant. Several hundred expanded graft clones reportedly were the source of alpha-beta T cells about two months after transplant. Day-60 TCRbeta diversity that was high in some patients was derived from surviving recipient T cells and thymic progenitors.

Looked up from germline, CDR1 is SNHLY and CDR2 is FYNNEI. The CDR3 is 13 residues long. Trimming left V 3 bases short and J 3 bases short, with 6 bases between. Concerning this clonotype: Its antigen is unknown.

Unique molecular identifiers featured in how the TCRbeta library was prepared. One entry per CDR3 protein, called by TCRdb with MiXCR from the PCR reads. The sample has about 98,000 distinct CDR3 sequences, about a quarter seen once. This receptor was identified in a boy between 2 and 15 years old with acute lymphoblastic leukemia, due to receive a stem cell transplant. The chain links TRBV2 to TRBJ2-1; no definite D call. This specimen consisted of PBMCs, obtained before TCRalphabeta/CD19-depleted stem cell transplant. This CDR3 is CASSEDSYNEQFF. The CDR3 nucleotides read TGTGCCAGCAGTGAGGATAGCTACAATGAGCAGTTCTTC.